Following are 7 T cell receptor beta chains from one sample sequenced in a study of beta chain features in type 1 diabetes. Findings and caveats of the study: Across all four CD4+ subsets, people with type 1 diabetes showed modestly shorter TCRB CDR3s.

cDNA synthesis used the whole RNA isolate, giving expressed TCRB sequences. TCRdb's table, derived via immunoSEQ multiplex PCR, lists solely in-frame clones and lacks some. The table lists under 250,000 clones, about 15% of them singletons. Antigen specificity for these receptors is unknown. The sequencing sample was made of naive CD4+ T cells from blood. These receptors all come from a man aged 25-45 years with type 1 diabetes.

This clone was picked up a small number of times. The J gene is TRBJ2-3, the V gene TRBV6-5; 9 nucleotides align to TRBD1. The V gene end was trimmed by 2 bases and the J gene end by 2 bases; junction bases not matched to a gene: 2. This CDR3 contains 15 residues. Looked up from germline, CDR1 is MNHEY and CDR2 is SVGAGI. The CDR3 nucleotides are TGTGCCAGCAGTTACGGGGACAGGGCCACAGATACGCAGTATTTT. Protein sequence: CASSYGDRATDTQYF.

This clone has just a few counts. This chain links TRBV28 with TRBJ2-2; tentative D call: TRBD1 (5 bases). The CDR3 consists of 14 residues. Trimming took 5 bases from V and 1 from J, leaving 8 bases between them. Per germline, CDR1 MDHEN and CDR2 SYDVKM. The CDR3 here is CASSTTGNTGELFF. The CDR3 DNA reads as TGTGCCAGCAGTACAACAGGGAACACCGGGGAGCTGTTTTTT.

This clone was counted between two and nine times. The chain combines TRBV6-7 with TRBJ1-2; TRBD1 aligns across 9 bases. TRBV6-7 is identified as an open reading frame with a role that is uncertain. The V segment lost 4 bases and the J segment 3 bases; nucleotides outside the gene matches: 6. The CDR3 runs to 15 residues. The CDR3 coding sequence is TGTGCCAGCAGTTCGACAGGGGGAGAAGACTATGGCTACACCTTC. The encoded protein is CASSSTGGEDYGYTF.

The chain has TRBV7-9 and TRBJ1-1, with D possibly TRBD1 on 6 matching bases. Per germline, CDR1 SEHNR and CDR2 FQNEAQ (reference sequence). The CDR3 sequence is 14 residues long. V was shortened by 5 bases and J by 1 base, with 11 bases between the two germline ends. The CDR3 loop reads CASSLKGGNTEAFF. The CDR3 nucleotides read TGTGCCAGCAGCCTTAAAGGGGGGAACACTGAAGCTTTCTTT.

This clone was detected only a few times. V usage is TRBV2 and J usage is TRBJ2-6, with unresolved D. V dropped 7 bases and J dropped 4 bases, with 5 bases sitting between them. This CDR3 is built from 12 residues. Germline-derived CDR1 and CDR2 are SNHLY and FYNNEI. CDR3 DNA: TGTGCCAGCACCTCCGGGGCCAACGTCCTGACTTTC. Protein: CASTSGANVLTF.

In this sample, this clone turned up a few times. The chain employs TRBV7-9 and TRBJ1-1; D gene ambiguous. The ends were cut back, 1 base at V and 0 bases at J, with 9 bases in the middle. CDR3 size: 15 residues. The V gene's germline CDR1 is SEHNR and CDR2 FQNEAQ (reference sequence). The CDR3 DNA follows: TGTGCCAGCAGCTTAGGTAGCAACATGAACACTGAAGCTTTCTTT. This translates into CASSLGSNMNTEAFF. The variable domain in full, completed from reference TRBV7-9 and TRBJ1-1, reads DTGVSQNPRHKITKRGQNVTFRCDPISEHNRLYWYRQTLGQGPEFLTYFQNEAQLEKSRLLSDRFSAERPKGSFSTLEIQRTEQGDSAMYLCASSLGSNMNTEAFFGQGTRLTVV.

This clone was picked up a small number of times. The chain recombines TRBV19 with TRBJ2-7; 7 nucleotides line up with TRBD1. J was trimmed by 7 bases and V by 5 bases; bases with no gene match: 20. This CDR3 is 17 amino acids long. Per germline, CDR1 LNHDA and CDR2 SQIVND (reference sequence). This CDR3 is CASSPRGTAEFGGEQYF. The CDR3 DNA follows: TGTGCCAGTAGTCCCAGGGGGACCGCGGAATTCGGCGGGGAGCAGTACTTC.